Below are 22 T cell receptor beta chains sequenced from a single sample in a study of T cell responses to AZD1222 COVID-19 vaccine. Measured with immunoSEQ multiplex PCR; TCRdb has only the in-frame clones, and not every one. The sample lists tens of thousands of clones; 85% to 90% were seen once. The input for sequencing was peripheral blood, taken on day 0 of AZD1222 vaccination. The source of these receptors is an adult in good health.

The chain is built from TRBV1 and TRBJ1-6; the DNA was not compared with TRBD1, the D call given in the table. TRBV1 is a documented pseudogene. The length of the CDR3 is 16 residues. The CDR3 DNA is TGCACCAGCAGCCAAGATCTAAGGGGCCCGAATTCACCCCTCCACTTT. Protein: CTSSQDLRGPNSPLHF.

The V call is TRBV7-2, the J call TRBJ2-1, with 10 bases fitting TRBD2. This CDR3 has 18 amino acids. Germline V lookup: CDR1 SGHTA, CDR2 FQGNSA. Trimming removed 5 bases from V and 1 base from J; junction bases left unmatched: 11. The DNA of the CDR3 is TGTGCCAGCAGCCCGGGACTAGCGAGACCGGGGTCCTACAATGAGCAGTTCTTC. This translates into CASSPGLARPGSYNEQFF.

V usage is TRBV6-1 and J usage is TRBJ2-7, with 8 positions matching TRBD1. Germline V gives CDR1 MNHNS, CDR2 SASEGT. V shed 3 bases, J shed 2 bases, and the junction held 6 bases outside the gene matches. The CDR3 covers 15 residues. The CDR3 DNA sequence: TGTGCCAGCAGTGATCCCGGGACAGGTACCTACGAGCAGTACTTC. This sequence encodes CASSDPGTGTYEQYF.

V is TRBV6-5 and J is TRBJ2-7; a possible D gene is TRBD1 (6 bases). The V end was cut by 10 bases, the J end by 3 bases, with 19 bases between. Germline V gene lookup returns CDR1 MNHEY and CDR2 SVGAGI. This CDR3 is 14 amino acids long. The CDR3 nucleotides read TGTGCCACCCGTCAGGGGACGGGGTTCTACGAGCAGTACTTC. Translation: CATRQGTGFYEQYF.

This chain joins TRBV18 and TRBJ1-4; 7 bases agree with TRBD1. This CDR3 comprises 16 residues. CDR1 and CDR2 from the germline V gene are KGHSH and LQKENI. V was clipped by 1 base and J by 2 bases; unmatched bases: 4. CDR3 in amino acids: CASSPRTGQTNEKLFF. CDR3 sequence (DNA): TGTGCCAGCTCACCACGGACGGGACAGACTAATGAAAAACTGTTTTTT.

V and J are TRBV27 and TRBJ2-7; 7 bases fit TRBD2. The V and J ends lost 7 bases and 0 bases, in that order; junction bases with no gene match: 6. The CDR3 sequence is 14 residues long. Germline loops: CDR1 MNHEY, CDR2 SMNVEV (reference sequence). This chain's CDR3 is CASNPSGNSYEQYF. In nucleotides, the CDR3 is TGTGCCAGCAATCCTAGCGGTAACTCCTACGAGCAGTACTTC.

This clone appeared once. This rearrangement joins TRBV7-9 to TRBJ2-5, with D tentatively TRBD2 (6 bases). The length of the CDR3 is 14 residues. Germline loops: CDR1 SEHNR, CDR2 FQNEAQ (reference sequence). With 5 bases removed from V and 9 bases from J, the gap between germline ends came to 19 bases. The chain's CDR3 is CASSPVSLTGAQYF. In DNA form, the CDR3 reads TGTGCCAGCAGCCCGGTCTCCCTTACGGGGGCCCAGTACTTC.

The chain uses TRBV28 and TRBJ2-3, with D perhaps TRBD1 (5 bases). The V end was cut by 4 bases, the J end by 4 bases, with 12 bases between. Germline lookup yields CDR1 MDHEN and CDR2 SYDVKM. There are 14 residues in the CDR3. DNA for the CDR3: TGTGCCAGCAGTTCGCCAGGGAAGTCAGATACGCAGTATTTT. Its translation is CASSSPGKSDTQYF.

The DNA for the CDR3 is TGTGCCAGCACCCGGGACAGGACCCTCAATGAGCAGTTCTTC. Translating gives CASTRDRTLNEQFF. V usage is TRBV6-5 and J usage is TRBJ2-1; TRBD1 matches at 8 bases. Per the germline V gene, CDR1 is MNHEY and CDR2 is SVGAGI. The J segment lost 6 bases and the V segment lost 7 bases, leaving 8 bases of the junction unmatched. The CDR3 runs to 14 residues.

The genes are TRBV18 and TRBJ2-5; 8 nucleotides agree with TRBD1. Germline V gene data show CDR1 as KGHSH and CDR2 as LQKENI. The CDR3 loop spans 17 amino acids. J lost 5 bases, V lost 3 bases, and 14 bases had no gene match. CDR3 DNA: TGTGCCAGCTCACCGACGGTAGGACAGGGTAGAGGGGAGACCCAGTACTTC. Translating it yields CASSPTVGQGRGETQYF.

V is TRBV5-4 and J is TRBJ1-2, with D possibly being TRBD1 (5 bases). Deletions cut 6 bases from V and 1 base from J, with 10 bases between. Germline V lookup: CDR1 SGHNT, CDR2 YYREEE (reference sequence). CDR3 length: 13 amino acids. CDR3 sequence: CASTGPLNYGYTF. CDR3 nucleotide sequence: TGTGCCAGCACGGGACCCCTTAACTATGGCTACACCTTC.

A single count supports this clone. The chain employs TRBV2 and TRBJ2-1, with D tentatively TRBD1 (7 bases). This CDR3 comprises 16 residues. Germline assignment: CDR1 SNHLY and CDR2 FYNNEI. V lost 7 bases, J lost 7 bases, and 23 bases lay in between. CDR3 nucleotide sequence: TGTGCCAGCATTCGTGGTGGGGGCAGGGGGGAAAATGAGCAGTTCTTC. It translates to CASIRGGGRGENEQFF.

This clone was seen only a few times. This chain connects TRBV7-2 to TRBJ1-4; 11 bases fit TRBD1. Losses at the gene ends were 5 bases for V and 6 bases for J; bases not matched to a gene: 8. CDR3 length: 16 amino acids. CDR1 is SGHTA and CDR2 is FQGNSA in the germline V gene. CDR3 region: CASSKRDRGSHEKLFF. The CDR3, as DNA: TGTGCCAGCAGCAAACGGGACAGGGGGAGCCATGAAAAACTGTTTTTT.

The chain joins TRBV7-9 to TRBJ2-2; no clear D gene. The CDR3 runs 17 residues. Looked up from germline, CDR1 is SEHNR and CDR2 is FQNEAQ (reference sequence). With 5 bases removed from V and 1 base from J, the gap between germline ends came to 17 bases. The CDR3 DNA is TGTGCCAGCAGCCCCGCCCCACGGAACGAGAACACCGGGGAGCTGTTTTTT. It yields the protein CASSPAPRNENTGELFF.

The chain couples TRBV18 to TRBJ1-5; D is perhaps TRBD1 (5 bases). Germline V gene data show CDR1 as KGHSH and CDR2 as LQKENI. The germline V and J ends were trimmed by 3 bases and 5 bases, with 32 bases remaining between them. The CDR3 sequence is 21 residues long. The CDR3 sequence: CASSPDITGIGGVRGHQPQHF. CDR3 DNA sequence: TGTGCCAGCTCACCCGACATCACTGGTATCGGAGGGGTGAGGGGACATCAGCCCCAGCATTTT.

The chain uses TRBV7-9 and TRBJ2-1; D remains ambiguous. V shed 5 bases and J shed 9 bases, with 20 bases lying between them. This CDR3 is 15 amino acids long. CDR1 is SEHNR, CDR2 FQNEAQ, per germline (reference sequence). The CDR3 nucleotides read TGTGCCAGCAGCCCCCCGGGCCGGTTATATGGTGAGCAGTTCTTC. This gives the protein CASSPPGRLYGEQFF. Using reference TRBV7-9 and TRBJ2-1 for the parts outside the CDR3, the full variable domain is DTGVSQNPRHKITKRGQNVTFRCDPISEHNRLYWYRQTLGQGPEFLTYFQNEAQLEKSRLLSDRFSAERPKGSFSTLEIQRTEQGDSAMYLCASSPPGRLYGEQFFGPGTRLTVL.

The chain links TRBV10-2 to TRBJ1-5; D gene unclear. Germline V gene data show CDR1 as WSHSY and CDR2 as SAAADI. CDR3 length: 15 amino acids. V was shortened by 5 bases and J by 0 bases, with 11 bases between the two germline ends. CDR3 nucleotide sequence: TGCGCCAGCAGTCACGGTCAGAGTAGCAATCAGCCCCAGCATTTT. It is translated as CASSHGQSSNQPQHF.

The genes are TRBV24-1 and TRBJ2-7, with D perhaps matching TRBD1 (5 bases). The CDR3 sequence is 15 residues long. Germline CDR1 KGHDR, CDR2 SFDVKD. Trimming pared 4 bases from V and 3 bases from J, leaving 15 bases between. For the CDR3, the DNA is TGTGCCACCAGTGACCCGAGAGGCAGGGTCTACGAGCAGTACTTC. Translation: CATSDPRGRVYEQYF.

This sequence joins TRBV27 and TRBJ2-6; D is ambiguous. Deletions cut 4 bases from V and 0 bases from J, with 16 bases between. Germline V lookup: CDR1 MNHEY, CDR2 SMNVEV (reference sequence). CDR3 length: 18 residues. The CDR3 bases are TGTGCCAGCAGTTATGGACCGCCTCTCCTCTCTGGGGCCAACGTCCTGACTTTC. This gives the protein CASSYGPPLLSGANVLTF.

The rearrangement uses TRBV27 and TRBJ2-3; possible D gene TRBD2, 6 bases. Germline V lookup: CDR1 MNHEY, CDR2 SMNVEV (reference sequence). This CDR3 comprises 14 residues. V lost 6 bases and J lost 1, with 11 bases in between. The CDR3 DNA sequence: TGTGCCAGCAGAAACGGGGGAGGCACAGATACGCAGTATTTT. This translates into CASRNGGGTDTQYF.

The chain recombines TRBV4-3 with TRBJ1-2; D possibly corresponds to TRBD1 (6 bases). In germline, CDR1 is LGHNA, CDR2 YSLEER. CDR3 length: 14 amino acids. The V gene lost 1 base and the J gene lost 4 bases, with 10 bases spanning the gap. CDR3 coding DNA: TGCGCCAGCAGCCAAGGCAGGGGTGGCTATGGCTACACCTTC. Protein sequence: CASSQGRGGYGYTF.

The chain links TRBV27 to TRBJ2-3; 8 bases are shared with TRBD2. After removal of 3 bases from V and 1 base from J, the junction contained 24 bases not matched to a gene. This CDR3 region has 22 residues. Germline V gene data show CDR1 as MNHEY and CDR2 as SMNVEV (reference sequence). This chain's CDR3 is CASSFFHRGGRPAGDGTDTQYF. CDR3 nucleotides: TGTGCCAGCAGTTTCTTTCACCGGGGGGGGCGCCCAGCGGGAGATGGCACAGATACGCAGTATTTT.